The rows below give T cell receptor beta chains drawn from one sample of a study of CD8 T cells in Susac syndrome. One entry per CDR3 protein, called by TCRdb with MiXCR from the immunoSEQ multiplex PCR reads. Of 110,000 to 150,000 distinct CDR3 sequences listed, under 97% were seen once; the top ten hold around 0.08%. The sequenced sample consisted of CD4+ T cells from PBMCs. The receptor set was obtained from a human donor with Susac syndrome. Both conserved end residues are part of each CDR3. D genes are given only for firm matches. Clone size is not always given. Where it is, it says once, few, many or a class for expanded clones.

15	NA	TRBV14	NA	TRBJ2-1	CASSTRLGGLSEQFF	TGTGCCAGCAGCACGCGACTCGGGGGCCTGAGTGAGCAGTTCTTC
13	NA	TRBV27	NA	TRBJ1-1	CASSFSRDTEAFF	TGTGCCAGCAGTTTCTCCAGGGACACTGAAGCTTTCTTT
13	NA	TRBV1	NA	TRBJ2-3	CTSSQAYTDTQYF	TGCACCAGCAGCCAAGCCTACACAGATACGCAGTATTTT
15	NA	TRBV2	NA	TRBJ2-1	CASSAWETSYNEQFF	TGTGCCAGCAGTGCATGGGAAACCTCCTACAATGAGCAGTTCTTC
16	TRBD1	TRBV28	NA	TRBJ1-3	CASSLKLETGIHTIYF	TGTGCCAGCAGTTTAAAATTGGAGACAGGGATTCACACCATATATTTT
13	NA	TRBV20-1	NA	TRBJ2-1	CSAPIETYNEQFF	TGCAGTGCCCCCATTGAGACCTACAATGAGCAGTTCTTC
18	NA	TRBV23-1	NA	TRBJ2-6	CASREHLQLFSGANVLTF	TGCGCCAGCAGAGAACATCTCCAGCTTTTCTCTGGGGCCAACGTCCTGACTTTC
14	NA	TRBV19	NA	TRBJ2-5	CASSSRQAQETQYF	TGTGCCAGTAGTAGTCGGCAGGCCCAAGAGACCCAGTACTTC
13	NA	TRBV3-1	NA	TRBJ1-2	CASSGDPDSGYTF	TGTGCCAGCAGCGGAGACCCGGACAGTGGCTACACCTTC
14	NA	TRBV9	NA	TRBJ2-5	CASSAGRKQETQYF	TGTGCCAGCAGCGCGGGACGTAAACAAGAGACCCAGTACTTC
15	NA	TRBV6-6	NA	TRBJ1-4	CASSYSDSHGEKLFF	TGTGCCAGCAGTTACTCAGACTCCCACGGCGAAAAACTGTTTTTT
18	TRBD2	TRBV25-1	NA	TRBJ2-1	CASSDPGPERGVYNEQFF	TGTGCCAGCAGTGATCCCGGCCCGGAGCGGGGGGTTTACAATGAGCAGTTCTTC
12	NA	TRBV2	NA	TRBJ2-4	CASSEQPNIQYF	TGTGCCAGCAGTGAACAGCCAAACATTCAGTACTTC
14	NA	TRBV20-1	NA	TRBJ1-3	CSARRSSSGNTIYF	TGCAGTGCTCGACGGTCGTCCTCTGGAAACACCATATATTTT
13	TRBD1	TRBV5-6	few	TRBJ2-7	CASSVGTAYEQYF	TGTGCCAGCAGCGTTGGGACAGCTTACGAGCAGTACTTC
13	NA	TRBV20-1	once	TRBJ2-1	CSVPTPQGNEQFF	TGCAGTGTTCCGACCCCGCAGGGCAATGAGCAGTTCTTC
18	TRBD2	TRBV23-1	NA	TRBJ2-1	CASSTTSGRTPHYNEQFF	TGCGCCAGCAGTACGACTAGCGGGCGAACCCCCCACTACAATGAGCAGTTCTTC